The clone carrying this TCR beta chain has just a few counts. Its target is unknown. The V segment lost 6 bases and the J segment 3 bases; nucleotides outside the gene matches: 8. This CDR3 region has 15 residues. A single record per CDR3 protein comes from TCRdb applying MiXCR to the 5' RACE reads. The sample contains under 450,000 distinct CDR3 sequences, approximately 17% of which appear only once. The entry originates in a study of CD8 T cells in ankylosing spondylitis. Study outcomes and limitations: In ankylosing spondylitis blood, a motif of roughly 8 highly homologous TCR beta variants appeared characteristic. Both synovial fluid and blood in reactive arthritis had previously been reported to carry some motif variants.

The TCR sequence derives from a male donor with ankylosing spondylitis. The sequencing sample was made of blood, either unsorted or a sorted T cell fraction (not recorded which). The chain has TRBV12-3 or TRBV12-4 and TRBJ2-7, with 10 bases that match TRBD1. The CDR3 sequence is CASSPGQGGIYEQYF. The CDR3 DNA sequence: TGTGCCAGCAGCCCCGGACAGGGGGGGATCTACGAGCAGTACTTC.